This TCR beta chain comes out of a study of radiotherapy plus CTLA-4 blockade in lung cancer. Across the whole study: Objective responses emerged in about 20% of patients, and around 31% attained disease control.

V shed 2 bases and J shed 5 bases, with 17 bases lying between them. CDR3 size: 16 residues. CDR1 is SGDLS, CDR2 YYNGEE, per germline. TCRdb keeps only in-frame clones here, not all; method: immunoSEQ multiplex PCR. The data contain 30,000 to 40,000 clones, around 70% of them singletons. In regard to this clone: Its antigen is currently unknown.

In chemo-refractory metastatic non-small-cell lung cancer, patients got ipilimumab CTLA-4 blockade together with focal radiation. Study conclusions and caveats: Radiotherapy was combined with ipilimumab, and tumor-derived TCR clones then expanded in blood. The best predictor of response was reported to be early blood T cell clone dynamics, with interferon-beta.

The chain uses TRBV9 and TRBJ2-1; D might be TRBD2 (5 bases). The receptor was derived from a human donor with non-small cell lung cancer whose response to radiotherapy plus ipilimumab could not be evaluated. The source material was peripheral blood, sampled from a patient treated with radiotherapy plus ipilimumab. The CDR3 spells CASSVKSGVLDNEQFF. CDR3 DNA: TGTGCCAGCAGCGTCAAGAGCGGAGTCCTAGACAATGAGCAGTTCTTC.